This TCR beta chain is drawn from a study of cytomegalovirus exposure and HLA in healthy donors. About the research overall: From about 179 million T cells, an earlier analysis saw 117 million unique TCR beta sequences.

Study-wide results and limits: Based on reports, TCR beta sequences accurately predicted HLA-A and HLA-B alleles for most subjects. Further analysis, carried out later, found HLA-associated TCR beta chains more clonally expanded than equally common other chains. Indistinguishability led to the exclusion of some V segments, TRBV6-2 and TRBV6-3 included.

This clone was counted between two and nine times. The antigen remains unidentified. Trimming pared 8 bases from V and 4 bases from J, leaving 12 bases between. The germline V gene has CDR1 MNHEY and CDR2 SVGAGI. The CDR3 has 13 amino acids. PCR primers comprised 60 Vbeta and 13 Jbeta primers. Repertoires were generated with immunoSEQ multiplex PCR, while TCRdb's copy carries only in-frame clones and drops some. The sample lists about 120,000 clones; 70% to 80% were seen once. The sequencing input was PBMCs. This rearrangement joins TRBV6-5 to TRBJ1-5; D is possibly TRBD1 (5 bases). This receptor was identified in a woman aged 40 to 50 in good health and CMV-seropositive. The CDR3 loop reads CASSRAVNQPQHF. DNA of the CDR3: TGTGCCAGCTCCAGGGCGGTTAATCAGCCCCAGCATTTT.